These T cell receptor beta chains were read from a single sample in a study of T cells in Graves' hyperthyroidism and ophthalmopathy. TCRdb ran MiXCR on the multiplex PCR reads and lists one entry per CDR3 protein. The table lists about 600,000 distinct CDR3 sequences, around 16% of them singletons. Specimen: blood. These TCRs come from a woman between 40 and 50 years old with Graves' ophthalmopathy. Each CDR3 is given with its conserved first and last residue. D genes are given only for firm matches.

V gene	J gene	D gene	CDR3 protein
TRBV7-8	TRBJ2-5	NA	CASSLALGGQETQYF
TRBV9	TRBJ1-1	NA	CASSAVMNTEAFF
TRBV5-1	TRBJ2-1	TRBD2	CASSFTSALYNEQFF
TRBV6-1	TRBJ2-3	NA	CASLATDTQYF
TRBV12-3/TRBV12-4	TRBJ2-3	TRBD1	CASSLGTGLPTDTQYF
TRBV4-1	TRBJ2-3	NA	CASSPPRDSTDTQYF
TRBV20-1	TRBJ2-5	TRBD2	CSAMPLRGGMTQYF
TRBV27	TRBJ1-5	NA	CAGSPTHGSNQPQHF
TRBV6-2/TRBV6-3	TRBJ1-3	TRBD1	CASRSQGALGNTIYF
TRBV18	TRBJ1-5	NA	CASSPEGYSNQPQHF
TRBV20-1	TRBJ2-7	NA	CSVQGPYEQYF
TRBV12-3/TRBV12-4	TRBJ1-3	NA	CASKRDETKRNTIYF
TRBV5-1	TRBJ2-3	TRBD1	CASSLGQGLGDTQYF
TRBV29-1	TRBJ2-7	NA	CSVLNWDTITYEQYF
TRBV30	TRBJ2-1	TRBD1	CAWSASGTEKFF
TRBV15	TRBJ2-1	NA	CATSRDRGNNEQFF
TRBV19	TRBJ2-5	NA	CATSWSQGPGGTQYF
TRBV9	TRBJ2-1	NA	CASSLLSAGISDEQFF
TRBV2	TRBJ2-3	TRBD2	CASRDGAGAPSDTQYF
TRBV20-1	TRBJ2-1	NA	CSATRSGPYNEQFF
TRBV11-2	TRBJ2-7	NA	CASSLLGGQFEQYF
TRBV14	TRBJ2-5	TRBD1	CASSWGQGKTQYF
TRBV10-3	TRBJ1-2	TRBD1	CAIRKDRGSNYGYTF
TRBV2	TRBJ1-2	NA	CASSQGILSGYTF
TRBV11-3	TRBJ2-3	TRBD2	CASSPEGSGRATDTQYF
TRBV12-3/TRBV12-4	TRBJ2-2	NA	CASRAGTQGTGELFF
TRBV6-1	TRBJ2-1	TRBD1	CASRRQGSYNEQFF
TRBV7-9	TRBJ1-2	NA	CASSTLLMTANYGYTF
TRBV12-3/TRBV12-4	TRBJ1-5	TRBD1	CASSFRTGDYSNQPQHF
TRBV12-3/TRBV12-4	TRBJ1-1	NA	CASSLANTGSTEAFF
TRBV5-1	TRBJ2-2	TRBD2	CASSLGTSGNTGELYF
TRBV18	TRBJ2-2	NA	CASSPARSNTGELFF
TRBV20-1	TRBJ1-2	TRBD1	CSATTGGFSGYTF
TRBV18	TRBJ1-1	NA	CASSPTSGSGDTEAFF
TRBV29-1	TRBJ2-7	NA	CSGFLGAEQYF